This TCR beta chain was recovered during a study of tumor-infiltrating lymphocytes in localized non-small cell lung cancer. The study's findings and limits: Different pieces of the same tissue went to different assays, confounding technical variation with intratumor heterogeneity. Available tissue quantity limited TCR sequencing to a patient subset. Recurrence-free survival showed no association with tumor T-cell fraction.

Here immunoSEQ multiplex PCR was the method, and the copy in TCRdb shows in-frame clones only, minus some. The data contain tens of thousands of clones, just under 70% of them singletons. Regarding this clone: The antigen is not known.

This CDR3 contains 19 residues. The trim removed 3 bases at V and 1 base at J, leaving 13 bases unmatched. Germline assignment: CDR1 SNHLY and CDR2 FYNNEI. The specimen sequenced was lung tumor tissue. The source of this sequence is a human donor with non-small cell lung cancer. The rearrangement links TRBV2 to TRBJ2-1; 9 bases map to TRBD2. DNA of the CDR3: TGTGCCAGCAGTGACGCGGGGCTAGCGGGAAAAGGGTCCTACAATGAGCAGTTCTTC. It yields the protein CASSDAGLAGKGSYNEQFF.